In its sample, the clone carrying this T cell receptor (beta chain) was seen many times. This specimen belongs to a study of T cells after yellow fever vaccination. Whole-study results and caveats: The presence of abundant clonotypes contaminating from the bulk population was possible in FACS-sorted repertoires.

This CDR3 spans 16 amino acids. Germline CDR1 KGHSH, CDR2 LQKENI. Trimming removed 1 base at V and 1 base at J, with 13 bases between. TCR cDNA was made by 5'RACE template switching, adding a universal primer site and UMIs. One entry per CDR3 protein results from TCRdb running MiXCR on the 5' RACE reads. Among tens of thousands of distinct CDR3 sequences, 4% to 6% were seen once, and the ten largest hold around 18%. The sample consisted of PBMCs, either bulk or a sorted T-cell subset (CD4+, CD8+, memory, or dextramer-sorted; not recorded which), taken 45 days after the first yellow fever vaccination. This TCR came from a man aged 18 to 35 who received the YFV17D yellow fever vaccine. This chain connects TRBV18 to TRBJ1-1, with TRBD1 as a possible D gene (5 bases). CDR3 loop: CASSPQRGGRNTEAFF. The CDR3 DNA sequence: TGTGCCAGCTCACCACAAAGGGGCGGACGGAACACTGAAGCTTTCTTT.